This TCR beta chain was recovered during a study of T-cell reconstitution after alpha-beta-depleted transplantation in children. Preparation of the TCRbeta library used unique molecular identifiers. MiXCR, run by TCRdb on the PCR reads, gives a single entry per CDR3 protein. The sample lists nearly 250,000 distinct CDR3 sequences, around 7.5% seen once, with roughly 6% in the top ten. The V and J ends lost 3 bases and 1 base, in that order; junction bases with no gene match: 3. CDR3 length equals 16 residues. Whole-study results and caveats: Surviving recipient T cells and intrathymic progenitors accounted for some patients' high TCRbeta diversity at day 60.

As concerns this clonotype: Its specificity is unknown.

Sequenced here: PBMCs, mostly from graft donor cells, sampled 180 days after TCRalphabeta/CD19-depleted stem cell transplant. The origin of this receptor is a male patient younger than 18 who had a stem cell transplant for acute lymphoblastic leukemia, so the T cells may come from the graft donor. J is TRBJ2-6 and V is TRBV12-3 or TRBV12-4; 7 bases align to TRBD2. The chain's CDR3 is CASSFGGGSGANVLTF. The DNA for the CDR3 is TGTGCCAGCAGTTTTGGGGGGGGGTCTGGGGCCAACGTCCTGACTTTC.